One and the same sample provided the 21 T cell receptor beta chains below, sequenced in a study of beta chain features in type 1 diabetes. Every bit of the isolated RNA underwent reverse transcription, so sequencing read expressed TCRB transcripts. Profiling relied on immunoSEQ multiplex PCR, and the TCRdb table lists in-frame clones only, not all of them. Of under 400,000 clones in the sample, about 18% are singletons; the top ten hold under 0.05%. Sample: naive CD4+ T cells from blood. These receptors all stem from a young woman in good health.

This chain joins TRBV5-1 and TRBJ2-2, with 10 bases matching TRBD2. CDR3 length: 16 amino acids. V shed 1 base and J 7 bases; nucleotides not matched to a gene: 7. The germline gives CDR1 SGHRS, CDR2 YFSETQ. The CDR3: CASSLRLAGDGGELFF. CDR3 nucleotides: TGCGCCAGCAGCTTGCGCCTAGCGGGAGATGGCGGGGAGCTGTTTTTT.

This clone was seen a handful of times. V is TRBV28 and J is TRBJ2-7; D possibly corresponds to TRBD1 (5 bases). Germline CDR1 MDHEN, CDR2 SYDVKM. The CDR3 spans 13 residues. Trimming pared 2 bases from V and 5 bases from J, leaving 10 bases between. Here the CDR3 DNA reads TGTGCCAGCAGTTTAGGCAGGGCGGACGAGCAGTACTTC. It is translated as CASSLGRADEQYF.

The genes are TRBV29-1 and TRBJ1-1; D not certain. This CDR3 is built from 12 residues. Germline assignment: CDR1 SQVTM and CDR2 ANQGSEA. Trimming cost V 1 base and J 7 bases, with 10 bases left between them. The CDR3 spells CSVEGSFFEAFF. The DNA for the CDR3 is TGCAGCGTTGAAGGGAGCTTTTTTGAAGCTTTCTTT.

This clone appeared a few times. The rearrangement uses TRBV2 and TRBJ1-1; the D is unclear. CDR3 size: 13 residues. Looked up from germline, CDR1 is SNHLY and CDR2 is FYNNEI. V lost 5 bases and J lost 3, with 10 bases in between. CDR3 sequence reads: CASSFEEDTEAFF. CDR3 nucleotides: TGTGCCAGCAGTTTTGAGGAGGACACTGAAGCTTTCTTT.

This clone came up a few times. V gene TRBV5-1 combines with J gene TRBJ2-7; weak D call: TRBD2 (6 bases). V lost 5 bases and J 0 bases, leaving 18 bases between the germline ends. Germline assignment: CDR1 SGHRS and CDR2 YFSETQ. The CDR3 covers 16 residues. CDR3 sequence reads: CASSPLGKGGSYEQYF. The CDR3 nucleotides read TGCGCCAGCAGTCCCCTAGGCAAGGGAGGCTCCTACGAGCAGTACTTC.

This sequence joins TRBV7-3 and TRBJ1-1, with D possibly being TRBD1 (5 bases). Germline values: CDR1 SGHTA, CDR2 FQGTGA. Trimming took 3 bases from V and 0 from J, leaving 8 bases between them. This CDR3 region has 14 residues. CDR3 DNA: TGTGCCAGCAGCTTTACAGGCATGAACACTGAAGCTTTCTTT. Protein product: CASSFTGMNTEAFF.

This clone was detected a few times. The chain couples TRBV7-9 to TRBJ2-7, with TRBD1 matching over 9 bases. CDR3 length: 16 residues. The germline CDR1 and CDR2 sequences are SEHNR and FQNEAQ (reference sequence). V dropped 6 bases and J dropped 3; count of bases not matched to a gene: 12. CDR3 bases: TGTGCCAGCAGTACAGGGGGCAACTGGAGGATCTACGAGCAGTACTTC. Residues: CASSTGGNWRIYEQYF.

In its sample, this clone was seen a few times. J is TRBJ2-5 and V is TRBV29-1, with 10 bases matching TRBD2. Germline V CDR1 and CDR2: SQVTM, ANQGSEA. Losses at the gene ends were 6 bases for V and 4 bases for J; bases not matched to a gene: 5. The length of the CDR3 is 13 residues. Written as DNA, the CDR3 is TGCAGCGTAGTAGCGGGGGGTTTAGAGACCCAGTACTTC. Its protein is CSVVAGGLETQYF.

This clone was found a few times. This rearrangement joins TRBV2 to TRBJ1-2; D is unresolved. The CDR3 has 11 residues. Germline CDR1 SNHLY, CDR2 FYNNEI. Trimming removed 8 bases from V and 0 bases from J, with 4 bases in between. CDR3: CASLPNYGYTF. Here the CDR3 DNA reads TGTGCCAGCCTTCCTAACTATGGCTACACCTTC. The entire variable domain, with the rest obtained from reference TRBV2 and TRBJ1-2, is as follows: EPEVTQTPSHQVTQMGQEVILRCVPISNHLYFYWYRQILGQKVEFLVSFYNNEISEKSEIFDDQFSVERPDGSNFTLKIRSTKLEDSAMYFCASLPNYGYTFGSGTRLTVV.

This clone has more than one count but fewer than ten. V is TRBV4-1 and J is TRBJ2-1; 9 positions agree with TRBD1. The J segment lost 8 bases and the V segment lost 6 bases, leaving 14 bases of the junction unmatched. CDR1 MGHRA and CDR2 YSYEKL come from the germline V gene. The CDR3 is 16 amino acids. The CDR3 bases are TGCGCCAGCAGACCACCGGGACAGGGTCTGGTTGATGAGCAGTTCTTC. Its translation is CASRPPGQGLVDEQFF.

This clone was recorded a few times. This chain joins TRBV14 and TRBJ2-1; maybe TRBD1 (5 bases). The CDR3 is made up of 13 amino acids. Trimming pared 6 bases from V and 12 bases from J, leaving 18 bases between. Looked up from germline, CDR1 is SGHDN and CDR2 is FVKESK. The DNA for the CDR3 is TGTGCCAGCAGTCCTCTCAGGCAGGGTTGGCAGTTCTTC. This gives the protein CASSPLRQGWQFF.

The chain links TRBV6-5 to TRBJ1-5; 8 bases are a match to TRBD1. The CDR3 length is 14 residues. V trimming: 2 bases; J trimming: 9 bases; junction bases outside the gene matches: 6. Germline V CDR1 and CDR2: MNHEY, SVGAGI. The CDR3: CASSYATGEGPQHF. CDR3 DNA: TGTGCCAGCAGTTACGCGACAGGGGAAGGGCCCCAGCATTTT.

A few counts support this clone. The chain employs TRBV30 and TRBJ1-2, with 7 positions matching TRBD1. Germline V gene sequence: CDR1 GTSNPN, CDR2 SVGIG (reference sequence). After removal of 5 bases from V and 5 bases from J, the junction contained 2 bases not matched to a gene. CDR3 length: 11 amino acids. The CDR3: CAWGDRYGYTF. The CDR3 nucleotides read TGTGCCTGGGGGGACAGATATGGCTACACCTTC.

This clone has more than one count but fewer than ten. The chain recombines TRBV6-5 with TRBJ2-7; 12 bases are a match to TRBD1. The CDR3 contains 14 residues. Germline V CDR1 and CDR2: MNHEY, SVGAGI. The V segment lost 6 bases and the J segment 7 bases; nucleotides outside the gene matches: 7. This chain's CDR3 is CASRGTGGVYEQYF. In DNA, the CDR3 is TGTGCCAGCAGAGGGACAGGGGGCGTTTATGAGCAGTACTTC.

This clone appeared a few times. The chain links TRBV7-9 to TRBJ2-5, with D unclear. The CDR3 runs to 14 residues. The germline V gene encodes CDR1 SEHNR and CDR2 FQNEAQ (reference sequence). V lost 5 bases and J 2 bases, leaving 12 bases between the germline ends. CDR3 DNA: TGTGCCAGCAGCAGAGGTCAAACTCAAGAGACCCAGTACTTC. Protein product: CASSRGQTQETQYF.

This clone was found a few times. V usage is TRBV5-1 and J usage is TRBJ2-1; the match to TRBD2 covers 8 bases. V shed 0 bases and J 5 bases; nucleotides not matched to a gene: 1. Germline CDR1 reads SGHRS; CDR2 reads YFSETQ. The CDR3 spans 14 residues. CDR3 in DNA: TGCGCCAGCAGCTTGGCGGGGGGGGACAATGAGCAGTTCTTC. Residues: CASSLAGGDNEQFF.

This clone was counted between two and nine times. The V and J genes are TRBV5-1 and TRBJ2-1; weak D call: TRBD1 (6 bases). Germline CDR1 is SGHRS and CDR2 is YFSETQ. The CDR3 totals 15 residues. Deletions cut 1 base from V and 7 bases from J, with 15 bases between. The CDR3 sequence: CASSLRTARGNEQFF. The CDR3 coding sequence is TGCGCCAGCAGCTTGAGGACAGCAAGGGGTAATGAGCAGTTCTTC.

V is TRBV15 and J is TRBJ2-5; 13 nucleotides match TRBD2. The trim removed 2 bases at V and 4 bases at J, leaving 7 bases unmatched. Germline V gene lookup returns CDR1 LNHNV and CDR2 YYDKDF (reference sequence). The CDR3 covers 17 residues. The CDR3 loop reads CATSRSGTSGVGETQYF. The CDR3 DNA sequence: TGTGCCACCAGCAGATCCGGGACTAGCGGGGTAGGAGAGACCCAGTACTTC.

In this sample, this clone turned up a few times. The gene calls are TRBV5-1 and TRBJ1-2, with D perhaps TRBD1 (6 bases). In germline, CDR1 is SGHRS, CDR2 YFSETQ. The CDR3 loop spans 13 amino acids. With 4 bases removed from V and 8 bases from J, the gap between germline ends came to 15 bases. The CDR3 DNA is TGCGCCAGCAGCGGGGGCCCCTTTGGAGGCTACACCTTC. It specifies CASSGGPFGGYTF.

Concerning this clone: In the same sample, other DNA sequences code for this CDR3. The chain couples TRBV30 to TRBJ2-5; 9 nucleotides match TRBD2. The CDR3 sequence is 15 residues long. The trim removed 0 bases at V and 2 bases at J, leaving 4 bases unmatched. Looked up from germline, CDR1 is GTSNPN and CDR2 is SVGIG (reference sequence). CDR3 loop: CAWSVGGGGQETQYF. CDR3 bases: TGTGCCTGGAGTGTAGGCGGGGGGGGTCAAGAGACCCAGTACTTC.

The chain uses TRBV18 and TRBJ2-7; weak D call: TRBD1 (6 bases). The CDR3 runs to 15 residues. Per germline, CDR1 KGHSH and CDR2 LQKENI. V dropped 3 bases and J dropped 3 bases, with 15 bases sitting between them. DNA of the CDR3: TGTGCCAGCTCACCCAGGGGCAGGTTAGGCTACGAGCAGTACTTC. Its protein is CASSPRGRLGYEQYF.